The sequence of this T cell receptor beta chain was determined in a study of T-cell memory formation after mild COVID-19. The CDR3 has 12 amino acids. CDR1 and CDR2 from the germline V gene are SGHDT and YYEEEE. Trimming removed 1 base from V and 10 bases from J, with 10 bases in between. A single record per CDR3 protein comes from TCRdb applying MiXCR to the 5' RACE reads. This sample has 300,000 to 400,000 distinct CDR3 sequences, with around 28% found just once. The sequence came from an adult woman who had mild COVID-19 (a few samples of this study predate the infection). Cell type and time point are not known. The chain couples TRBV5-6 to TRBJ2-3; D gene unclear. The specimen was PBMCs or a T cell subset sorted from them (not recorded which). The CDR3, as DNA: TGTGCCAGCAGCTTGATACCTGGGGCGCAGTATTTT. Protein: CASSLIPGAQYF. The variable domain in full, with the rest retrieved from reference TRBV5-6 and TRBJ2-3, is DAGVTQSPTHLIKTRGQQVTLRCSPKSGHDTVSWYQQALGQGPQFIFQYYEEEERQRGNFPDRFSGHQFPNYSSELNVNALLLGDSALYLCASSLIPGAQYFGPGTRLTVL.